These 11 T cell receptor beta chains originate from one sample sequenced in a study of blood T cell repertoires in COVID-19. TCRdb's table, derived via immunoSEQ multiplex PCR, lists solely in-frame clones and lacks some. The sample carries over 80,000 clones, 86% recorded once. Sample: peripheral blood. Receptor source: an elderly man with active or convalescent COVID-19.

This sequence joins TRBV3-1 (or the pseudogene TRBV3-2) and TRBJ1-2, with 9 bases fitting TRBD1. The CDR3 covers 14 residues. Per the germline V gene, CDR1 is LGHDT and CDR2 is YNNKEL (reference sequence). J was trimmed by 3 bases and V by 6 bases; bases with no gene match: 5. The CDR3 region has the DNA TGTGCCAGCAGACTAACAGGGGGCTACTATGGCTACACCTTC. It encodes CASRLTGGYYGYTF.

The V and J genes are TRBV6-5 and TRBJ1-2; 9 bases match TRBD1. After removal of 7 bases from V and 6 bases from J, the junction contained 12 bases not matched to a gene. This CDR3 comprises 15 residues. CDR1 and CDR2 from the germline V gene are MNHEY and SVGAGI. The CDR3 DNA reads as TGTGCCAGCACCTACTCGGGGGGACAGGGTAATGGCTACACCTTC. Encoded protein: CASTYSGGQGNGYTF.

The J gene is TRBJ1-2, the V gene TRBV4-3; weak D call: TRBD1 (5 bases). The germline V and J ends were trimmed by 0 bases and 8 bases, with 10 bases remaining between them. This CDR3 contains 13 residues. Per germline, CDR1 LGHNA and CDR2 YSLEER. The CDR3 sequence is CASSQDRGGGYTF. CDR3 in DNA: TGCGCCAGCAGCCAAGATAGGGGAGGCGGCTACACCTTC.

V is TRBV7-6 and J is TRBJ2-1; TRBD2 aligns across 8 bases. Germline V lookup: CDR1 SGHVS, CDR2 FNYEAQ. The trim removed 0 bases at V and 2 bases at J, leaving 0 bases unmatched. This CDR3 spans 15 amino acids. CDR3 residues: CASSLASGTYNEQFF. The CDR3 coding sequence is TGTGCCAGCAGCTTAGCTAGCGGGACCTACAATGAGCAGTTCTTC.

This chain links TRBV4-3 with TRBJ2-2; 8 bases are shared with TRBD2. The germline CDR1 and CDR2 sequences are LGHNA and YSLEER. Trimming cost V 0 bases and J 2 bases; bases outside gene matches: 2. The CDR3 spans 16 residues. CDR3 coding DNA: TGCGCCAGCAGCCAAGATATAGCGGGAAACACCGGGGAGCTGTTTTTT. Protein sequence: CASSQDIAGNTGELFF.

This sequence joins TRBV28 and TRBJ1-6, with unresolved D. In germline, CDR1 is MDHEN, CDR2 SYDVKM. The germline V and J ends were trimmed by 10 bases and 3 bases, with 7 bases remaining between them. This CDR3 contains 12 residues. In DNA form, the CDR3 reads TGTGCCATCCGGAGCTATAATTCACCCCTCCACTTT. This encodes CAIRSYNSPLHF.

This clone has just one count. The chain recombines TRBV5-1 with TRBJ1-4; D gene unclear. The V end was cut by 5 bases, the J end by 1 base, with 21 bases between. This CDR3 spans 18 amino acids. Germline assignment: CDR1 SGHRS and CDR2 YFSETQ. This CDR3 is CASSSSGRSAGTNEKLFF. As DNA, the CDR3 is TGCGCCAGCAGTTCAAGCGGACGGTCGGCGGGAACTAATGAAAAACTGTTTTTT.

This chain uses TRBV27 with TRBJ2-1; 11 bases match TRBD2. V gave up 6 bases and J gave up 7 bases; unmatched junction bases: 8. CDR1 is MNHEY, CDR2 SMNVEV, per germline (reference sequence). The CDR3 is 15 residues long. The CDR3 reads CASRSSGRAGNEQFF. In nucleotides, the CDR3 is TGTGCCAGCAGGAGTAGCGGGAGGGCGGGGAATGAGCAGTTCTTC.

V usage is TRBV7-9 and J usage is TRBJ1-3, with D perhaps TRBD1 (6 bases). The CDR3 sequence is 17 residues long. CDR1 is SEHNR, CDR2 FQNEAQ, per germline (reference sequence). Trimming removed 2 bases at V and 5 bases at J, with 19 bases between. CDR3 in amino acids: CASSLQGRDQGRNTIYF. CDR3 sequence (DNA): TGTGCCAGCAGCTTACAGGGTCGGGACCAGGGGCGAAACACCATATATTTT.

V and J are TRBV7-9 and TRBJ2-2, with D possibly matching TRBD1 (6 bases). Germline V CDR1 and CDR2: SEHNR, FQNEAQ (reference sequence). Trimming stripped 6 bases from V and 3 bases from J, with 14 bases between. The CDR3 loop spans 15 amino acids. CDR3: CASRLDRTHTGELFF. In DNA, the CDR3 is TGTGCCAGCAGACTAGACAGGACCCACACCGGGGAGCTGTTTTTT.

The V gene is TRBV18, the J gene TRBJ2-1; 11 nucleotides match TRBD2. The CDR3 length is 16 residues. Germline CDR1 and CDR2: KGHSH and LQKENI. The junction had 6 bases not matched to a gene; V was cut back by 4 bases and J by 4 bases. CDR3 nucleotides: TGTGCCAGCTCACAGATAGCGGGAGGGTCTTACAATGAGCAGTTCTTC. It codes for CASSQIAGGSYNEQFF.